The 27 T cell receptor beta chains given below trace back to one sample, sequenced in a study of blood T cell repertoires in COVID-19. Data came from immunoSEQ multiplex PCR; TCRdb stores just in-frame clones and leaves some out. The data contain more than 85,000 clones, 70% to 90% of them singletons. Sequencing was performed on peripheral blood. These receptors originate from a human donor in a cohort sampled during active COVID-19.

As to this clone: The junction does not match germline at one end; this may be a read error. This chain links TRBV15 with TRBJ2-7; D gene uncertain. The CDR3 consists of 16 residues. Germline values: CDR1 LNHNV, CDR2 YYDKDF (reference sequence). The CDR3 nucleotides are TGTGCCACCAGTAGAGCCGGAGCCGGAAGGCCCTACGAGCAGTACTTC. This gives the protein CATSRAGAGRPYEQYF.

This clone was counted between two and nine times. The rearrangement uses TRBV28 and TRBJ1-3; D gene uncertain. V lost 3 bases and J lost 1, with 4 bases in between. The CDR3 totals 13 residues. Per germline, CDR1 MDHEN and CDR2 SYDVKM. The CDR3 loop reads CASSLRSGNTIYF. The CDR3 bases are TGTGCCAGCAGTTTGAGATCTGGAAACACCATATATTTT.

The chain employs TRBV7-9 and TRBJ2-7; 8 bases are shared with TRBD2. There are 14 residues in the CDR3. From germline, CDR1 is SEHNR and CDR2 FQNEAQ (reference sequence). The junction had 4 bases not matched to a gene; V was cut back by 5 bases and J by 1 base. The CDR3 spells CASSRSGTSYEQYF. CDR3 in DNA: TGTGCCAGCAGCCGTAGCGGGACTTCCTACGAGCAGTACTTC.

The gene calls are TRBV6-5 and TRBJ1-3; 7 bases line up with TRBD1. This CDR3 is built from 15 residues. CDR1 is MNHEY, CDR2 SVGAGI, per germline. After removal of 6 bases from V and 1 base from J, the junction contained 6 bases not matched to a gene. The CDR3 DNA follows: TGTGCCAGCAGCTATCAGGGGGGATCTGGAAACACCATATATTTT. The encoded protein is CASSYQGGSGNTIYF.

This clone qualifies as medium-sized (0.01 to 0.1%). The chain recombines TRBV7-2 with TRBJ1-2; 9 positions agree with TRBD1. The CDR3 runs 17 residues. The V gene end was trimmed by 1 base and the J gene end by 7 bases; junction bases not matched to a gene: 13. Germline CDR1 reads SGHTA; CDR2 reads FQGNSA. The CDR3: CASSLGTGASGRVGYTF. CDR3 bases: TGTGCCAGCAGCTTAGGGACAGGGGCCTCGGGGAGGGTTGGCTACACCTTC. The variable domain in full, with the rest retrieved from reference TRBV7-2 and TRBJ1-2, is GAGVSQSPSNKVTEKGKDVELRCDPISGHTALYWYRQSLGQGLEFLIYFQGNSAPDKSGLPSDRFSAERTGGSVSTLTIQRTQQEDSAVYLCASSLGTGASGRVGYTFGSGTRLTVV.

This chain links TRBV4-2 with TRBJ2-1; possible D gene TRBD2, 6 bases. Between the trimmed V and J ends, which lost 0 bases and 9 bases, there was a span of 12 bases. The CDR3 length is 14 residues. Germline loops: CDR1 LGHNA, CDR2 YNFKEQ. The CDR3 sequence is CASSQDPVGGEQFF. DNA of the CDR3: TGTGCCAGCAGCCAAGATCCCGTCGGGGGTGAGCAGTTCTTC.

The chain combines TRBV27 with TRBJ1-2, with D tentatively TRBD1 (6 bases). The CDR3 has 16 residues. V gave up 5 bases and J gave up 0 bases, with 16 bases separating them. CDR1 is MNHEY and CDR2 is SMNVEV in the germline V gene (reference sequence). The CDR3 coding sequence is TGTGCCAGCAGTACCCAGCCGGGGACATCTAACTATGGCTACACCTTC. It is translated as CASSTQPGTSNYGYTF.

The gene calls are TRBV6-5 and TRBJ2-3, with unresolved D. Germline V CDR1 and CDR2: MNHEY, SVGAGI. V lost 5 bases and J lost 2, with 11 bases in between. This CDR3 has 14 residues. CDR3 DNA: TGTGCCAGCAGTACCACATACCCCACAGATACGCAGTATTTT. Encoded protein: CASSTTYPTDTQYF.

The chain recombines TRBV6-5 with TRBJ2-7, with a weak D call TRBD2 (7 bases). CDR1 and CDR2 from the germline V gene are MNHEY and SVGAGI. This CDR3 contains 15 residues. The V gene lost 2 bases and the J gene lost 6 bases, with 17 bases spanning the gap. The CDR3 DNA reads TGTGCCAGCAGTTACGGTAGGCGGGGGCCGGTCGAGCAGTACTTC. Translating gives CASSYGRRGPVEQYF.

The chain joins TRBV10-3 to TRBJ2-2; a possible D gene is TRBD1 (5 bases). Trimming took off 10 bases at V and 3 bases at J, with 12 bases between the two ends. Germline CDR1 is ENHRY and CDR2 is SYGVKD. The CDR3 has 13 residues. The CDR3, as DNA: TGTGCCACCGAGGACACCCACACCGGGGAGCTGTTTTTT. This translates into CATEDTHTGELFF.

The chain has TRBV7-3 and TRBJ2-3; no reliable D call. The germline V and J ends were trimmed by 5 bases and 2 bases, with 8 bases remaining between them. Germline CDR1 and CDR2: SGHTA and FQGTGA. The CDR3 is 13 residues long. For the CDR3, the DNA is TGTGCCAGCAGCGTCGGGTCCACAGATACGCAGTATTTT. Translation gives CASSVGSTDTQYF.

This clone was recorded once. The chain carries TRBV7-9 and TRBJ2-7; TRBD2 matches 11 bases. V lost 0 bases, J lost 0 bases, and 4 bases stayed unmatched. CDR3 length equals 17 residues. CDR1 is SEHNR and CDR2 is FQNEAQ in the germline V gene (reference sequence). The CDR3 protein is CASSLAGGLAVSYEQYF. CDR3 coding DNA: TGTGCCAGCAGCTTAGCGGGGGGACTAGCGGTCTCCTACGAGCAGTACTTC.

The chain joins TRBV7-3 to TRBJ2-2; D is ambiguous. Trimming took 4 bases from V and 6 from J, leaving 12 bases between them. This CDR3 has 14 residues. Germline values: CDR1 SGHTA, CDR2 FQGTGA. The CDR3 DNA is TGTGCCAGCAGCTCTTCTATCCGAGCCGGGGAGCTGTTTTTT. It translates to CASSSSIRAGELFF. Together with reference TRBV7-3 and TRBJ2-2, the CDR3 gives the full variable domain: GAGVSQTPSNKVTEKGKYVELRCDPISGHTALYWYRQSLGQGPEFLIYFQGTGAADDSGLPNDRFFAVRPEGSVSTLKIQRTERGDSAVYLCASSSSIRAGELFFGEGSRLTVL.

The V call is TRBV13, the J call TRBJ1-4, with 7 bases fitting TRBD1. Germline trimming cut 1 base from V and 0 bases from J; bases unmatched to any gene: 11. From germline, CDR1 is PRHDT and CDR2 FYEKMQ (reference sequence). The CDR3 consists of 19 residues. This chain's CDR3 is CASSLVLRQGYTTNEKLFF. CDR3 coding DNA: TGTGCCAGCAGCTTAGTTCTAAGACAGGGCTATACAACTAATGAAAAACTGTTTTTT.

The chain combines TRBV7-2 with TRBJ2-3; 9 bases map to TRBD1. Germline trimming cut 7 bases from V and 5 bases from J; bases unmatched to any gene: 10. CDR3 length: 15 residues. Looked up from germline, CDR1 is SGHTA and CDR2 is FQGNSA. CDR3 residues: CASKAGQGRGDTQYF. CDR3 sequence (DNA): TGTGCCAGCAAAGCGGGACAGGGTAGAGGAGATACGCAGTATTTT.

This chain links TRBV18 with TRBJ1-3; 7 nucleotides agree with TRBD1. The V gene end was trimmed by 2 bases and the J gene end by 4 bases; junction bases not matched to a gene: 11. CDR1 and CDR2 (germline): KGHSH, LQKENI. This CDR3 has 17 amino acids. The CDR3 is CASSPVGGSAPGNTIYF. CDR3 bases: TGTGCCAGCTCACCAGTAGGGGGCTCGGCCCCCGGAAACACCATATATTTT.

The chain uses TRBV2 and TRBJ2-5; 9 nucleotides agree with TRBD2. The CDR3 covers 15 residues. After removal of 7 bases from V and 1 base from J, the junction contained 7 bases not matched to a gene. Germline V lookup: CDR1 SNHLY, CDR2 FYNNEI. The CDR3 region has the DNA TGTGCCAGCAAGGCGACTAGCGGACGCCAAGAGACCCAGTACTTC. Residues: CASKATSGRQETQYF. Together with reference TRBV2 and TRBJ2-5, the CDR3 gives the full variable domain: EPEVTQTPSHQVTQMGQEVILRCVPISNHLYFYWYRQILGQKVEFLVSFYNNEISEKSEIFDDQFSVERPDGSNFTLKIRSTKLEDSAMYFCASKATSGRQETQYFGPGTRLLVL.

This chain connects TRBV3-1 (or the pseudogene TRBV3-2) to TRBJ2-1; 8 bases agree with TRBD2. CDR1 and CDR2 (germline): LGHDT, YNNKEL (reference sequence). V lost 4 bases to trimming and J lost 9 bases; unmatched junction nucleotides: 5. The CDR3 is made up of 13 amino acids. The CDR3 bases are TGTGCCAGCAGCCTTAACCGGGGGGGTGAGCAGTTCTTC. Residues: CASSLNRGGEQFF.

The V and J genes are TRBV19 and TRBJ1-2; 8 bases fit TRBD1. CDR1 is LNHDA and CDR2 is SQIVND in the germline V gene (reference sequence). This CDR3 comprises 15 residues. The V gene end was trimmed by 9 bases and the J gene end by 0 bases; junction bases not matched to a gene: 9. This CDR3 reads CASLPGGLTNYGYTF. CDR3 sequence (DNA): TGTGCCAGCCTCCCAGGGGGCCTTACTAACTATGGCTACACCTTC. Full variable domain (remainder filled in from reference TRBV19 and TRBJ1-2): DGGITQSPKYLFRKEGQNVTLSCEQNLNHDAMYWYRQDPGQGLRLIYYSQIVNDFQKGDIAEGYSVSREKKESFPLTVTSAQKNPTAFYLCASLPGGLTNYGYTFGSGTRLTVV.

V and J are TRBV3-1 (or the pseudogene TRBV3-2) and TRBJ1-4; 8 positions match TRBD1. Trimming took 3 bases from V and 8 from J; bases not matched to a gene: 11. The CDR3 loop spans 16 amino acids. The V gene's germline CDR1 is LGHDT and CDR2 YNNKEL (reference sequence). CDR3 amino acids: CASSQHNRQGREKLFF. The CDR3 DNA is TGTGCCAGCAGCCAGCACAATCGACAGGGGAGAGAAAAACTGTTTTTT.

V usage is TRBV5-1 and J usage is TRBJ1-1, with D possibly being TRBD1 (5 bases). This CDR3 is built from 15 residues. The V gene's germline CDR1 is SGHRS and CDR2 YFSETQ. Trimming took 0 bases from V and 4 from J, leaving 13 bases between them. The CDR3 loop reads CASSLVGQGGTEAFF. The CDR3 DNA reads as TGCGCCAGCAGCTTGGTCGGCCAGGGAGGCACTGAAGCTTTCTTT.

This rearrangement joins TRBV12-3 or TRBV12-4 to TRBJ1-1; no clear D gene. V lost 6 bases and J lost 1, with 9 bases in between. The CDR3 spans 13 residues. The CDR3 is CASSKRQNTEAFF. In DNA form, the CDR3 reads TGTGCCAGCAGCAAAAGACAGAACACTGAAGCTTTCTTT.

In its sample, this clone was seen once. The chain recombines TRBV19 with TRBJ2-5; a weak D match, TRBD2 (7 bases). Germline V gene lookup returns CDR1 LNHDA and CDR2 SQIVND (reference sequence). Trimming stripped 7 bases from V and 3 bases from J, with 15 bases between. The CDR3 sequence is 14 residues long. CDR3 in amino acids: CASKGGLLKETQYF. For the CDR3, the DNA is TGTGCCAGTAAGGGGGGACTACTAAAAGAGACCCAGTACTTC.

The chain joins TRBV30 to TRBJ1-6; D perhaps matches TRBD1 (6 bases). The germline V gene encodes CDR1 GTSNPN and CDR2 SVGIG (reference sequence). CDR3 size: 14 residues. The V gene lost 3 bases and the J gene lost 8 bases, with 14 bases spanning the gap. CDR3 in amino acids: CAWSHQGLDSPLHF. The CDR3 region has the DNA TGTGCCTGGAGCCATCAGGGGCTTGATTCACCCCTCCACTTT.

The chain carries TRBV7-3 and TRBJ2-5; the D is unclear. This CDR3 is 12 amino acids long. V lost 5 bases and J 4 bases, leaving 8 bases between the germline ends. CDR1 and CDR2 (germline): SGHTA, FQGTGA. The CDR3 here is CASSDTGETQYF. In nucleotides, the CDR3 is TGTGCCAGCAGCGACACCGGAGAGACCCAGTACTTC.

V is TRBV18 and J is TRBJ1-1; the match to TRBD1 covers 7 bases. Germline assignment: CDR1 KGHSH and CDR2 LQKENI. V lost 6 bases to trimming and J lost 4 bases; unmatched junction nucleotides: 8. The CDR3 consists of 14 residues. Here the CDR3 reads CASSSRQGSTEAFF. CDR3 nucleotides: TGTGCCAGCTCCTCAAGACAGGGAAGCACTGAAGCTTTCTTT.

The chain recombines TRBV7-9 with TRBJ2-1, with a tentative D call TRBD1 (6 bases). Germline values: CDR1 SEHNR, CDR2 FQNEAQ (reference sequence). The V gene lost 0 bases and the J gene lost 9 bases, with 12 bases spanning the gap. This CDR3 is built from 14 residues. CDR3 DNA sequence: TGTGCCAGCAGCTTAGCCAAACAGGGACCTGAGCAGTTCTTC. Translating gives CASSLAKQGPEQFF.